The sequence of this TCR beta chain was determined in a study of blood T cell repertoires in COVID-19. Repertoires were generated with immunoSEQ multiplex PCR, while TCRdb's copy carries only in-frame clones and drops some. The sample includes 400,000 or so clones, 89% seen only once; the top ten take 1.5% to 1.7%. Germline V gene data show CDR1 as SGHRS and CDR2 as YFSETQ. The CDR3 is 14 residues long. V shed 1 base, J shed 6 bases, and the junction held 7 bases outside the gene matches. This receptor was taken from a woman aged 40 to 50 with COVID-19, enrolled during active disease. What was sequenced was peripheral blood. This chain joins TRBV5-1 and TRBJ2-7; the match to TRBD2 covers 7 bases. The CDR3 nucleotides are TGCGCCAGCAGCTTGTCCCCTGGGGGGGGCGAGCAGTACTTC. Amino acids: CASSLSPGGGEQYF.